These 14 T cell receptor beta chains were sequenced from one sample in a study of siplizumab effects on memory and regulatory T cells. The data were produced by immunoSEQ multiplex PCR, yet TCRdb's version contains in-frame clones alone and is incomplete. The table lists tens of thousands of clones, 80% to 95% of them singletons. The specimen was CD8+ T cells sorted from blood. The origin of the receptors is a human donor in good health.

This chain uses TRBV29-1 with TRBJ2-1; 9 bases are shared with TRBD2. The trim removed 6 bases at V and 2 bases at J, leaving 8 bases unmatched. The length of the CDR3 is 15 residues. The germline CDR1 and CDR2 sequences are SQVTM and ANQGSEA. CDR3 DNA: TGCAGCGTCACCAGACTAGCGGAAGCCTACAATGAGCAGTTCTTC. Encoded protein: CSVTRLAEAYNEQFF.

V gene TRBV5-1 combines with J gene TRBJ2-1, with TRBD2 matching over 10 bases. The CDR3 extends over 16 amino acids. With V trimmed by 2 bases and J by 7 bases, 9 bases remained unmatched. Per the germline V gene, CDR1 is SGHRS and CDR2 is YFSETQ. The CDR3 nucleotides read TGCGCCAGCAGCTTATACGGGACTAGCGTACCGAATGAGCAGTTCTTC. As protein: CASSLYGTSVPNEQFF.

The gene calls are TRBV25-1 and TRBJ2-5, with 8 bases matching TRBD1. Germline values: CDR1 MGHDK, CDR2 SYGVNS. Trimming cost V 2 bases and J 2 bases; bases outside gene matches: 1. The CDR3 has 14 residues. CDR3 nucleotides: TGTGCCAGCAGTGAAAGACAGGGGCAAGAGACCCAGTACTTC. Amino acid sequence: CASSERQGQETQYF.

This clone was picked up one time. The rearrangement uses TRBV7-6 and TRBJ1-4; 7 nucleotides agree with TRBD1. In germline, CDR1 is SGHVS, CDR2 FNYEAQ. The CDR3 totals 16 residues. With V trimmed by 4 bases and J by 5 bases, 10 bases remained unmatched. CDR3 amino acids: CASSSTRQGLNEKLFF. The CDR3 bases are TGTGCCAGCAGCTCTACTCGACAGGGCCTAAATGAAAAACTGTTTTTT.

This sequence joins TRBV6-6 and TRBJ1-1; D is undetermined. V shed 0 bases and J shed 6 bases, with 14 bases lying between them. The CDR3 runs to 15 residues. CDR1 is MNHNY, CDR2 SVGAGI, per germline (reference sequence). The CDR3 loop is CASSYSMEGWAEAFF. The DNA for the CDR3 is TGTGCCAGCAGTTACTCGATGGAGGGTTGGGCTGAAGCTTTCTTT.

Only one count was recorded for this clone. CDR3 sequence reads: CASSLTGSGANVLTF. CDR3 DNA sequence: TGTGCCAGCAGCTTAACGGGTTCTGGGGCCAACGTCCTGACTTTC. The rearrangement links TRBV7-9 to TRBJ2-6; D ambiguous. Germline V gives CDR1 SEHNR, CDR2 FQNEAQ (reference sequence). V was trimmed by 2 bases and J by 1 base, leaving 6 bases between them. The CDR3 extends over 15 amino acids. Looking up the rest from reference TRBV7-9 and TRBJ2-6 gives the full variable domain: DTGVSQNPRHKITKRGQNVTFRCDPISEHNRLYWYRQTLGQGPEFLTYFQNEAQLEKSRLLSDRFSAERPKGSFSTLEIQRTEQGDSAMYLCASSLTGSGANVLTFGAGSRLTVL.

The rearrangement uses TRBV28 and TRBJ2-3; 7 bases agree with TRBD1. The CDR3 covers 16 residues. The germline V gene encodes CDR1 MDHEN and CDR2 SYDVKM. Losses at the gene ends were 6 bases for V and 4 bases for J; bases not matched to a gene: 13. In DNA form, the CDR3 reads TGTGCCAGCAGCCCTATCCAGGGGGTGGGCGCAGATACGCAGTATTTT. As protein: CASSPIQGVGADTQYF. Using reference TRBV28 and TRBJ2-3 for the parts outside the CDR3, the full variable domain is DVKVTQSSRYLVKRTGEKVFLECVQDMDHENMFWYRQDPGLGLRLIYFSYDVKMKEKGDIPEGYSVSREKKERFSLILESASTNQTSMYLCASSPIQGVGADTQYFGPGTRLTVL.

This chain uses TRBV6-5 with TRBJ2-1, with TRBD2 as a possible D gene (5 bases). Trimming took off 2 bases at V and 8 bases at J, with 10 bases between the two ends. The germline CDR1 and CDR2 sequences are MNHEY and SVGAGI. CDR3 length: 13 residues. The CDR3 nucleotides read TGTGCCAGCAGTTACGTTTTCGGGGATGAGCAGTTCTTC. It translates to CASSYVFGDEQFF.

The chain links TRBV28 to TRBJ2-7; D ambiguous. The CDR3 extends over 12 amino acids. Trimming shortened V by 1 base and J by 3 bases, and 4 bases separated the two germline ends. From germline, CDR1 is MDHEN and CDR2 SYDVKM. CDR3 protein: CASSLSDYEQYF. DNA for the CDR3: TGTGCCAGCAGTTTATCAGACTACGAGCAGTACTTC.

CDR3 DNA: TGTGCCAGCGCTAATACGAGGCTCGCTACAGATACGCAGTATTTT. This sequence encodes CASANTRLATDTQYF. The chain employs TRBV14 and TRBJ2-3; D gene ambiguous. This CDR3 has 15 amino acids. The V gene lost 8 bases and the J gene lost 3 bases, with 18 bases spanning the gap. Germline values: CDR1 SGHDN, CDR2 FVKESK.

This sequence joins TRBV19 and TRBJ2-1, with D perhaps TRBD1 (5 bases). This CDR3 contains 13 residues. Trimming stripped 1 base from V and 6 bases from J, with 7 bases between. Germline CDR1 and CDR2: LNHDA and SQIVND (reference sequence). CDR3 sequence (DNA): TGTGCCAGTAGTATAGGGCAGGGCAATGAGCAGTTCTTC. Translation gives CASSIGQGNEQFF.

The V gene is TRBV28, the J gene TRBJ2-1; TRBD2 is a possible D gene (5 bases). Germline V gene sequence: CDR1 MDHEN, CDR2 SYDVKM. V lost 2 bases and J 8 bases, leaving 10 bases between the germline ends. The CDR3 contains 13 residues. CDR3: CASSLPGTDEQFF. The CDR3 region has the DNA TGTGCCAGCAGTTTACCGGGAACGGATGAGCAGTTCTTC. Looking up the rest from reference TRBV28 and TRBJ2-1 gives the full variable domain: DVKVTQSSRYLVKRTGEKVFLECVQDMDHENMFWYRQDPGLGLRLIYFSYDVKMKEKGDIPEGYSVSREKKERFSLILESASTNQTSMYLCASSLPGTDEQFFGPGTRLTVL.

The V and J genes are TRBV7-8 and TRBJ2-1; TRBD2 matches 7 bases. CDR1 SGHVS and CDR2 FQNEAQ come from the germline V gene. This CDR3 spans 15 amino acids. Trimming cost V 6 bases and J 7 bases; bases outside gene matches: 12. CDR3 DNA: TGTGCCAGCAGGCTTCCCGGGGGGAGTTCAAATGAGCAGTTCTTC. It yields the protein CASRLPGGSSNEQFF.

V and J are TRBV27 and TRBJ2-4; D is possibly TRBD2 (7 bases). Trimming removed 8 bases at V and 8 bases at J, with 16 bases between. Germline-derived CDR1 and CDR2 are MNHEY and SMNVEV (reference sequence). The length of the CDR3 is 13 residues. The CDR3, as DNA: TGTGCCAGCGGGGCGGGGGCTGGTGACATTCAGTACTTC. This codes for CASGAGAGDIQYF.